Below, one T cell receptor beta chain is given with its context. Libraries were prepared by immunoSEQ multiplex PCR; TCRdb keeps only in-frame clonotypes and omits some of them. Counted here are tens of thousands of clones, over 75% occurring once; the ten biggest clones make up 15% to 20%. The data are from a study of T cells in localized non-small cell lung cancer. Germline lookup yields CDR1 GTSNPN and CDR2 SVGIG (reference sequence). This CDR3 spans 14 amino acids. V lost 0 bases to trimming and J lost 4 bases; unmatched junction nucleotides: 5. This TCR came from a male donor at least 60 years old with stage III squamous cell lung carcinoma. The source was peripheral blood, collected before any cancer treatment. The chain recombines TRBV30 with TRBJ1-2; 7 nucleotides agree with TRBD1. This CDR3 is CAWSVQGGAYGYTF. In nucleotides, the CDR3 is TGTGCCTGGAGTGTTCAGGGGGGGGCCTATGGCTACACCTTC.